This T cell receptor (beta chain) came from a study of beta chain features in type 1 diabetes. Sequenced material consisted of expressed TCRB transcripts (all of the isolated RNA was reverse transcribed). About 3.7 million reads per sample were averaged for naive, central memory and regulatory samples. Only in-frame clones appear in the TCRdb table, and some are missing; sequencing was by immunoSEQ multiplex PCR. The sample lists around 300,000 clones; 14% were seen once. The germline CDR1 and CDR2 sequences are SGHRS and YFSETQ. The V segment lost 3 bases and the J segment 0 bases; nucleotides outside the gene matches: 9. The CDR3 is 17 residues long.

The chain combines TRBV5-1 with TRBJ2-3, with 8 bases fitting TRBD1. The sequenced sample was central memory CD4+ T cells from blood. The sequence came from a man aged 25 to 45 in good health. CDR3 amino acids: CASSSLPTGASTDTQYF. Written as DNA, the CDR3 is TGCGCCAGCAGCTCACTGCCGACAGGGGCTAGCACAGATACGCAGTATTTT. The full variable domain, completed using reference TRBV5-1 and TRBJ2-3, is KAGVTQTPRYLIKTRGQQVTLSCSPISGHRSVSWYQQTPGQGLQFLFEYFSETQRNKGNFPGRFSGRQFSNSRSEMNVSTLELGDSALYLCASSSLPTGASTDTQYFGPGTRLTVL.